Following are 8 T cell receptor beta chains from one sample sequenced in a study of T cells after yellow fever vaccination (dated by TCRdb to about 2019). This specimen's treatment or condition label, interpreted: live attenuated yellow fever vaccine strain. Library creation used 5' RACE. The instrument given in TCRdb is Illumina HiSeq 2500. In TCRdb, the public reads were trimmed at Q25 with fastp and aligned with MiXCR, with productive beta chains retained. Every CDR3 protein is listed once, alongside the most common genes and DNA of its rows. The sample includes a few hundred thousand distinct CDR3 sequences, with roughly 7.5% observed a single time. The ten largest account for 15% to 20% of the sample. The sample in question was PBMCs, obtained approximately 47 days after the first yellow fever vaccination. Receptor source: a man aged 18 to 29 who received the YFV17D yellow fever vaccine.

This clonotype turned up a few times. The gene calls are TRBV7-2 and TRBJ2-3, with 7 positions matching TRBD2. J gave up 1 base and V 5 bases, and 6 bases lay outside the gene matches. The CDR3 loop spans 15 amino acids. CDR1 is SGHTA, CDR2 FQGNSA, per germline. The CDR3 reads CASSRNAGGTDTQYF. CDR3 in DNA: TGTGCCAGCAGCCGAAATGCGGGGGGCACAGATACGCAGTATTTT. Complete variable domain (other parts from reference TRBV7-2 and TRBJ2-3): GAGVSQSPSNKVTEKGKDVELRCDPISGHTALYWYRQSLGQGLEFLIYFQGNSAPDKSGLPSDRFSAERTGGSVSTLTIQRTQQEDSAVYLCASSRNAGGTDTQYFGPGTRLTVL.

The CDR3 is CASTQAPPRGQPQHF. The CDR3 DNA follows: TGTGCCAGCACGCAGGCCCCCCCAAGAGGGCAGCCCCAGCATTTT. The rearrangement uses TRBV6-2 or TRBV6-3 and TRBJ1-5; D unresolved. Per the germline V gene, CDR1 is MNHEY and CDR2 is SVGEGT. V was clipped by 7 bases and J by 7 bases, with 20 bases between them. The CDR3 contains 15 residues.

This clonotype has at least ten counts. The genes are TRBV6-2 or TRBV6-3 and TRBJ2-1; 10 bases are a match to TRBD1. The CDR3 is 16 residues long. Trimming took 7 bases from V and 7 from J; bases not matched to a gene: 13. Looked up from germline, CDR1 is MNHEY and CDR2 is SVGEGT. The CDR3 is CASILRPGQGRNEQFF. DNA for the CDR3: TGTGCCAGCATATTACGACCGGGACAGGGGAGGAATGAGCAGTTCTTC.

This clonotype has only a few counts. The chain employs TRBV20-1 and TRBJ2-7, with a weak D call TRBD1 (6 bases). V dropped 3 bases and J dropped 0 bases, with 12 bases sitting between them. The CDR3 length is 14 residues. Germline CDR1 DFQATT, CDR2 SNEGSKA (reference sequence). This chain's CDR3 is CSARRDTSSYEQYF. DNA of the CDR3: TGCAGTGCTAGGAGGGACACGAGCTCCTACGAGCAGTACTTC.

The chain recombines TRBV20-1 with TRBJ1-1; D is uncertain. The CDR3 consists of 12 residues. Trimming took off 0 bases at V and 11 bases at J, with 13 bases between the two ends. Germline loops: CDR1 DFQATT, CDR2 SNEGSKA (reference sequence). In nucleotides, the CDR3 is TGCAGTGCTAGAGATTCGGGAAGGTTGGCTTTCTTT. As protein: CSARDSGRLAFF.

A few counts support this clonotype. The chain couples TRBV19 to TRBJ2-5, with TRBD2 matching over 7 bases. This CDR3 is 18 amino acids long. Germline V gene data show CDR1 as LNHDA and CDR2 as SQIVND (reference sequence). J lost 2 bases, V lost 3 bases, and 15 bases had no gene match. The CDR3 DNA is TGTGCCAGTAGTATCCTACCGGCGAGAGGGCGGGGGCAAGAGACCCAGTACTTC. It encodes CASSILPARGRGQETQYF.

This clonotype was observed at least ten times. This chain uses TRBV5-1 with TRBJ2-1, with 13 nucleotides matching TRBD2. The length of the CDR3 is 17 residues. V gave up 0 bases and J gave up 2 bases; unmatched junction bases: 2. The germline V gene encodes CDR1 SGHRS and CDR2 YFSETQ. The CDR3 DNA sequence: TGCGCCAGCAGCTTGGGGGGGACTAGCGGGGCCTACAATGAGCAGTTCTTC. This encodes CASSLGGTSGAYNEQFF.

This clonotype has ten or more counts. This rearrangement joins TRBV10-2 to TRBJ2-4; tentatively, D is TRBD2 (5 bases). Looked up from germline, CDR1 is WSHSY and CDR2 is SAAADI. CDR3 length: 17 amino acids. V was pared by 5 bases and J by 0 bases, with 17 bases between. The chain's CDR3 is CASSKSLIGLAKNIQYF. CDR3 DNA sequence: TGCGCCAGCAGTAAGAGCCTCATAGGACTAGCCAAAAACATTCAGTACTTC.